This TCR beta chain was sequenced for a study of regulatory and conventional T cells in RAG deficiency. The study's findings and limits: Omenn syndrome and CID/AS patients had roughly 100-fold fewer unique Treg TCR beta sequences, versus roughly 10-fold elsewhere.

Data came from immunoSEQ multiplex PCR; TCRdb stores just in-frame clones and leaves some out. The table records about 32,000 clones, approximately 89% of them present only once. Concerning this clone itself: What it recognizes is unknown.

V was shortened by 8 bases and J by 3 bases, with 10 bases between the two germline ends. This CDR3 is 12 amino acids long. Germline V gene data show CDR1 as MNHEY and CDR2 as SVGAGI. These data were likewise used in another study, on regulatory T cells. This second report adds: Primers: 52 TRBV forward and 13 TRBJ reverse. Regulatory T cells showed the strongest V-J pair restriction and V/J gene skewing among patient repertoires.

Sequencing used CD8+ T cells sorted from blood. The TCR sequence derives from a human donor in good health. The chain uses TRBV6-5 and TRBJ1-1; D is unresolved. CDR3 amino acids: CASGDPYTEAFF. CDR3 in DNA: TGTGCCAGCGGGGATCCCTACACTGAAGCTTTCTTT.